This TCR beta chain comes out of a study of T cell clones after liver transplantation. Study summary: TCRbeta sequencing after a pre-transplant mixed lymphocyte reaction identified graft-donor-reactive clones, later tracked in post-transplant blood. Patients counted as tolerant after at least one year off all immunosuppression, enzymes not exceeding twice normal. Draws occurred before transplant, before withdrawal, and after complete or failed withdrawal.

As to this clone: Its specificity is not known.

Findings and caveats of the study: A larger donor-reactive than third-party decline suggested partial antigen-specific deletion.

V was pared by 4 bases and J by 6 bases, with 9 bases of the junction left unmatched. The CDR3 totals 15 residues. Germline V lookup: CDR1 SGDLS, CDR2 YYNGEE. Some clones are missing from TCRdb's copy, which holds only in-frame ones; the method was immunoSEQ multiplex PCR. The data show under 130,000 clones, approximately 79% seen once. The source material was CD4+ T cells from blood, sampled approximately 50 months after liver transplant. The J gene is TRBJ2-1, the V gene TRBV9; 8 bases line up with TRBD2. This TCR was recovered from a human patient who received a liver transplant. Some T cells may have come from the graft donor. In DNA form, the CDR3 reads TGTGCCAGCAGCCGAAGCGGGGGAGGGGTCAATGAGCAGTTCTTC. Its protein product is CASSRSGGGVNEQFF. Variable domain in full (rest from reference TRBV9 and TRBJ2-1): DSGVTQTPKHLITATGQRVTLRCSPRSGDLSVYWYQQSLDQGLQFLIQYYNGEERAKGNILERFSAQQFPDLHSELNLSSLELGDSALYFCASSRSGGGVNEQFFGPGTRLTVL.